This TCR beta chain came from a study of blood T cell repertoires in COVID-19. The study assigned cohorts using participant-reported clinical history. Either two negative PCRs, clearance, or symptom resolution qualified Cohort 3 donors as recovered. The CDR3 spans 16 residues. With V trimmed by 7 bases and J by 4 bases, 10 bases remained unmatched. Germline-derived CDR1 and CDR2 are MDHEN and SYDVKM. Sequencing was performed with immunoSEQ multiplex PCR; in TCRdb, only in-frame clones are kept and a portion is missing. Of hundreds of thousands of clones listed, around 84% are singletons. The rearrangement joins TRBV28 to TRBJ2-1; TRBD2 matches at 10 bases. The sequence came from a woman in her fifties or sixties who had recovered from COVID-19. Sequencing input: PBMCs or T cells enriched from blood (not recorded which). The CDR3 sequence: CASNPTGLAPYNEQFF. DNA of the CDR3: TGTGCCAGCAACCCAACGGGACTAGCGCCTTACAATGAGCAGTTCTTC. The full variable domain, completed using reference TRBV28 and TRBJ2-1, is DVKVTQSSRYLVKRTGEKVFLECVQDMDHENMFWYRQDPGLGLRLIYFSYDVKMKEKGDIPEGYSVSREKKERFSLILESASTNQTSMYLCASNPTGLAPYNEQFFGPGTRLTVL.